This T cell receptor (beta chain) was recorded in a study of identical twins. The cDNA had a unique molecular identifier and a template-switch universal primer site. TCRdb reanalysed the 5' RACE reads using MiXCR and keeps one entry per CDR3 protein. The sample shows around 1.7 million distinct CDR3 sequences, under 35% of them seen only once. Germline V CDR1 and CDR2: LGHNA, YNFKEQ. This CDR3 has 13 residues. Trimming pared 8 bases from V and 4 bases from J, leaving 13 bases between. General study points: It was out-of-frame TCR alpha sharing in monozygotic twins that models underestimated. Conclusions were drawn cross-sectionally by statistical analysis, without following the same donors. Beta out-of-frame sequences showed weaker excess sharing between twins.

Concerning this clonotype: Its antigen is still unknown.

The receptor was isolated from a newborn girl in good health. Sequences were obtained from cord blood. The chain is built from TRBV4-2 and TRBJ2-3; possible D gene TRBD2, 5 bases. CDR3 DNA: TGTGCCAGCGGGAGCGCGAGCGCAGATACGCAGTATTTT. Residues: CASGSASADTQYF.